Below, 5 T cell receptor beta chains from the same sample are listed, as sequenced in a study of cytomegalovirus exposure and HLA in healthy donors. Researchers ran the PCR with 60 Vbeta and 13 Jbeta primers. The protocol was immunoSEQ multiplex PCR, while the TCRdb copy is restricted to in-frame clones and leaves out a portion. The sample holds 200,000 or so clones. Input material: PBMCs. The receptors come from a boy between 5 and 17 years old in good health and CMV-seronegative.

The CDR3 DNA reads as TGTGCCCCCACGTGGAGAAAACCCCAGCATTTT. Protein product: CAPTWRKPQHF. The chain couples TRBV6-4 to TRBJ1-5; D gene unclear. This CDR3 is 11 amino acids long. Germline values: CDR1 MRHNA, CDR2 SNTAGT. Trimming took 11 bases from V and 10 from J, leaving 15 bases between them.

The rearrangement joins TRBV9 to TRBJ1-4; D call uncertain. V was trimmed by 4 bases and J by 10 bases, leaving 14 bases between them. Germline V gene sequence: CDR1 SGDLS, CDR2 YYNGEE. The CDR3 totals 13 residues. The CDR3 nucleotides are TGTGCCAGCAGCCCGTATACGGAGGGAAAACTGTTTTTT. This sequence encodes CASSPYTEGKLFF. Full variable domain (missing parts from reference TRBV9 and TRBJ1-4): DSGVTQTPKHLITATGQRVTLRCSPRSGDLSVYWYQQSLDQGLQFLIQYYNGEERAKGNILERFSAQQFPDLHSELNLSSLELGDSALYFCASSPYTEGKLFFGSGTQLSVL.

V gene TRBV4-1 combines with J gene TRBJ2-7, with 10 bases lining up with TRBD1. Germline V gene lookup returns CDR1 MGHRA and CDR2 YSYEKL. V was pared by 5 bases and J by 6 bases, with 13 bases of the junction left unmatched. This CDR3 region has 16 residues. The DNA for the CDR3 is TGCGCCAGCAGCATCACCTCCGGGACAGGGGTTTCCGAGCAGTACTTC. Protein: CASSITSGTGVSEQYF.

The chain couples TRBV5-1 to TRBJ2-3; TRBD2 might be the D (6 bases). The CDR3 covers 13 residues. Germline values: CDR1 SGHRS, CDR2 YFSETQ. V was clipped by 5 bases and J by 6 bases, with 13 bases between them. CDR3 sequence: CASRPDSGDTQYF. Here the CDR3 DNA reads TGCGCCAGCAGACCAGACAGCGGGGATACGCAGTATTTT.

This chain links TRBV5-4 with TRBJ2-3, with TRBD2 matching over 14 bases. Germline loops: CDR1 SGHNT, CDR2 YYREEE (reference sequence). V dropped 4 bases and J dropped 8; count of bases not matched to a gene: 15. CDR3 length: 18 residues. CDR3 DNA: TGTGCCAGCAGCCACTTTCCGGGACTAGCGGGGGTGGCTGGTACGCAGTATTTT. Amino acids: CASSHFPGLAGVAGTQYF.